Below, one TCR beta chain is given with its context. Authors' data handling: Amplification of reference gene primers provided the estimated nucleated cell counts. Here immunoSEQ multiplex PCR was the method, and the copy in TCRdb shows in-frame clones only, minus some. V and J calls and clone size are those listed in that table; D and trimming were worked out from the DNA. The sample lists under 150,000 clones; around nine tenths were seen once. The data originate from a study of blood T cell repertoires in COVID-19. Looking at the study overall: The origin of the acute and convalescent COVID-19 samples was the United States, Italy and Spain. Nucleic acid was either cDNA or gDNA, and it came from T cells, B-cell-depleted T cells, or PBMCs.

Trimming took off 0 bases at V and 1 base at J, with 10 bases between the two ends. Per germline, CDR1 GTSNPN and CDR2 SVGIG (reference sequence). The CDR3 covers 14 residues. The receptor was isolated from a woman aged 25 to 39 with acute COVID-19. The chain couples TRBV30 to TRBJ2-7; D is unclear. Sequencing was done on a sample of PBMCs or T cells enriched from blood (not recorded which). In DNA, the CDR3 is TGTGCCTGGAGTGTAGGCCTAGTTTCCTACGAGCAGTACTTC. Translating gives CAWSVGLVSYEQYF.